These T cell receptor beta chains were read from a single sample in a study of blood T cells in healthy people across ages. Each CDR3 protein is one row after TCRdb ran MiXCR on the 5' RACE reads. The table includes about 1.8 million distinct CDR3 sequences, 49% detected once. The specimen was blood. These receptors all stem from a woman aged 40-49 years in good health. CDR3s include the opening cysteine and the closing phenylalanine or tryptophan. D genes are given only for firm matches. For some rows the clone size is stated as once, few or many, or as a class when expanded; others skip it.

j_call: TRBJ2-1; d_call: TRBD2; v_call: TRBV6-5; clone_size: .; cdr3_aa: CASSPISSGGAFEQFF; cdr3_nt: TGTGCCAGCAGTCCCATATCTAGCGGGGGGGCATTTGAGCAGTTCTTC
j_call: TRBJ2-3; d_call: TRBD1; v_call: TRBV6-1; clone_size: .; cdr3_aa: CASRELGQASTDTQYF; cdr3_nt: TGTGCCAGCAGGGAACTGGGACAGGCAAGCACAGATACGCAGTATTTT
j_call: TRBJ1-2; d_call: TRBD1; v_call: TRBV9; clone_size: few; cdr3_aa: CASSRRQGQNYGYTF; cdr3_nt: TGTGCCAGCAGCCGCAGACAGGGACAGAACTATGGCTACACCTTC
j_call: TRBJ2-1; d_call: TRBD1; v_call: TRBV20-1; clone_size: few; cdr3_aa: CSAGGGQGYNEQFF; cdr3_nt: TGCAGTGCTGGCGGGGGACAGGGCTACAATGAGCAGTTCTTC
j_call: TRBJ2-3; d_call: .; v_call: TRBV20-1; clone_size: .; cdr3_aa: CSAMRDRGTDTQYF; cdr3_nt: TGCAGTGCGATGCGGGACCGAGGCACAGATACGCAGTATTTT
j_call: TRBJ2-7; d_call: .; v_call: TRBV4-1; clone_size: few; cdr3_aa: CASSQSAGYYEQYF; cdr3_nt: TGCGCCAGCAGCCAATCGGCAGGGTACTACGAGCAGTACTTC
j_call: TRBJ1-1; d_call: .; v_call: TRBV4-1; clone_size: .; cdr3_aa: CASSQVRSGVGDTEAFF; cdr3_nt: TGCGCCAGCAGCCAAGTTCGCTCAGGGGTTGGGGACACTGAAGCTTTCTTT
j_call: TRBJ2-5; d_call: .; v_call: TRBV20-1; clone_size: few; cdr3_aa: CSGPDRPETQYF; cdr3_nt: TGCAGTGGGCCGGACAGACCAGAGACCCAGTACTTC
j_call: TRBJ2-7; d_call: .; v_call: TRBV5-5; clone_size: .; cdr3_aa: CASAQAGGYHEQYF; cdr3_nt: TGTGCCAGTGCTCAGGCCGGGGGTTACCACGAGCAGTACTTC
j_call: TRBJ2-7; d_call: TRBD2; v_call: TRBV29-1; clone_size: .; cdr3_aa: CSVGEGYEQYF; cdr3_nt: TGCAGCGTTGGGGAGGGGTACGAGCAGTACTTC
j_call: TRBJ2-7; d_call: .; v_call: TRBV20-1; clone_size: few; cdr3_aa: CSARDLLAPSSYEQYF; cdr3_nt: TGCAGTGCTAGAGATCTTTTAGCGCCTAGCTCCTACGAGCAGTACTTC
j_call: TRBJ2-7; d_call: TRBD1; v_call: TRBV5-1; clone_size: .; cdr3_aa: CASSSRDSAEYEQYF; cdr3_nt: TGCGCCAGCAGCTCCAGGGACAGCGCCGAATACGAGCAGTACTTC
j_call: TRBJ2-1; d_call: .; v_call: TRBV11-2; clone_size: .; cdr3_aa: CASSAVGGSYNEQFF; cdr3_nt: TGTGCCAGCAGCGCTGTTGGGGGCTCCTACAATGAGCAGTTCTTC
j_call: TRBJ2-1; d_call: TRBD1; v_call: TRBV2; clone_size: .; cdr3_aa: CASTDPGQGGNEQFF; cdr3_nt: TGTGCCAGCACCGATCCGGGACAGGGAGGGAATGAGCAGTTCTTC
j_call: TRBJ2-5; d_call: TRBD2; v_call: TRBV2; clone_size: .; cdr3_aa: CASRGSGTSRKTQYF; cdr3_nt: TGTGCCAGCAGAGGCTCCGGGACTAGCAGGAAGACCCAGTACTTC
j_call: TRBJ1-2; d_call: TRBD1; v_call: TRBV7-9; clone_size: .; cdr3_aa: CASSGDRGWYGYTF; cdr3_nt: TGTGCCAGCAGCGGAGACAGGGGATGGTATGGCTACACCTTC
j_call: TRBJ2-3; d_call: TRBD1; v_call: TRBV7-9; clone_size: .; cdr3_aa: CASSLTTGGRADTQYF; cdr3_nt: TGTGCCAGCAGCTTAACGACAGGGGGTCGGGCAGATACGCAGTATTTT
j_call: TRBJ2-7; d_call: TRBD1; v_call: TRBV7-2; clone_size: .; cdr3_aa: CASSDRDRVGYEQYF; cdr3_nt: TGTGCCAGCAGCGACCGGGACAGGGTTGGGTACGAGCAGTACTTC
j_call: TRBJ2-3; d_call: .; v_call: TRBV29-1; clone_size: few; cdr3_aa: CSVDLDTGDTDTQYF; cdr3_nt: TGCAGCGTTGATTTGGACACGGGAGACACAGATACGCAGTATTTT
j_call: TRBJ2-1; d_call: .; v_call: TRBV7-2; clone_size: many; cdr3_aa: CASSQPVRGYSYNEQFF; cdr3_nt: TGTGCCAGCAGCCAACCGGTGAGGGGTTACTCCTACAATGAGCAGTTCTTC
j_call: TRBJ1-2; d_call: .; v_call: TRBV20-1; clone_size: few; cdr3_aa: CSARSGGVGYGYTF; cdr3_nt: TGCAGTGCTAGGTCGGGAGGGGTTGGCTATGGCTACACCTTC
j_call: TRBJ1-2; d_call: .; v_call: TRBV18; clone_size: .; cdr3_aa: CASSPDRTNPHQGYTF; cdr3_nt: TGTGCCAGCTCACCAGACCGGACGAATCCCCACCAGGGCTACACCTTC
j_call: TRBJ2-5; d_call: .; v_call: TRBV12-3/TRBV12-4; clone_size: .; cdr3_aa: CASRPGHAQETQYF; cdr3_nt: TGTGCCAGCAGGCCCGGACACGCCCAAGAGACCCAGTACTTC
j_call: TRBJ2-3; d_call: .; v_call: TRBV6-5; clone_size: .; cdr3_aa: CASSSGPISTDTQYF; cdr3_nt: TGTGCCAGCAGTTCGGGACCTATAAGCACAGATACGCAGTATTTT
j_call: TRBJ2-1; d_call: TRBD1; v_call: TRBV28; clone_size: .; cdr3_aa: CASIYSGTGGNEQFF; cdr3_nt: TGTGCCAGCATTTATTCCGGGACAGGGGGCAATGAGCAGTTCTTC
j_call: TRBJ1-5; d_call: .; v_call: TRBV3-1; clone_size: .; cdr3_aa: CASSQDLGYNQPQHF; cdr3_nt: TGTGCCAGCAGCCAAGACCTGGGGTACAATCAGCCCCAGCATTTT
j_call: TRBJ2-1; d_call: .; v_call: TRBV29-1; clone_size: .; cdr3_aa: CSVDTAYNEQFF; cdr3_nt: TGCAGCGTTGACACCGCTTACAATGAGCAGTTCTTC
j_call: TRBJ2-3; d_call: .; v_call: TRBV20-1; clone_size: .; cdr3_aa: CSARPHLSTDTQYF; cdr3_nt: TGCAGTGCTAGACCACACCTTAGCACAGATACGCAGTATTTT
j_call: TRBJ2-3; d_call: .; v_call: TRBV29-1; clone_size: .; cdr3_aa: CSVEISSTDTQYF; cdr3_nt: TGCAGCGTTGAAATCAGTAGCACAGATACGCAGTATTTT
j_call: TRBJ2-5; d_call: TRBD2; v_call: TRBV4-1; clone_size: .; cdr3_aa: CASSQLGRGVISETQYF; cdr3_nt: TGCGCCAGCAGCCAGCTCGGGAGGGGGGTGATTTCAGAGACCCAGTACTTC
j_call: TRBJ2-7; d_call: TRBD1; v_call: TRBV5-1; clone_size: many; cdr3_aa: CASSLDRDEQYF; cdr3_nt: TGTGCCAGCAGCCTGGACAGGGACGAGCAGTACTTC
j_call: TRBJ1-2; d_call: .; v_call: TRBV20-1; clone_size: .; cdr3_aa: CSAPTKDHYYGYTF; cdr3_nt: TGCAGTGCTCCGACAAAGGACCACTACTATGGCTACACCTTC
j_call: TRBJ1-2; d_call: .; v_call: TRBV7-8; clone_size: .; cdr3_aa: CASSPPRGANYGYTF; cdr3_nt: TGTGCCAGCAGCCCTCCGCGGGGAGCTAACTATGGCTACACCTTC
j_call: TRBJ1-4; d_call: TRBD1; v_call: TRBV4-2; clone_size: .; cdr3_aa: CASSQGTGISEKLFF; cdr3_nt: TGTGCCAGCAGCCAAGGGACAGGGATAAGTGAAAAACTGTTTTTT
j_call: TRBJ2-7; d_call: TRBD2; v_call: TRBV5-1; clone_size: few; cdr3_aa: CASSSLLAGHNEQYF; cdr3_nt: TGCGCCAGCAGCTCATTACTAGCGGGCCACAACGAGCAGTACTTC
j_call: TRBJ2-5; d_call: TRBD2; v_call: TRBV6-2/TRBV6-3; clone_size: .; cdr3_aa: CASSDGTSGKETQYF; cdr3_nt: TGTGCCAGCAGTGACGGGACTAGCGGGAAAGAGACCCAGTACTTC
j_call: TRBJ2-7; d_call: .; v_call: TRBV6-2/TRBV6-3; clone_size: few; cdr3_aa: CASSPQGAEQYF; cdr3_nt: TGTGCCAGCAGCCCCCAGGGAGCCGAGCAGTACTTC
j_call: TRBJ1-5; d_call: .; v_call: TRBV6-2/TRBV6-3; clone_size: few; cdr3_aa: CASSFQTGNQPQHF; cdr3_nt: TGTGCCAGCAGTTTCCAAACAGGGAATCAGCCCCAGCATTTT
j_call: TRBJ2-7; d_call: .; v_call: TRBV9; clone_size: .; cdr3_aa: CASSVSIGSYEQYF; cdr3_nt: TGTGCCAGCAGCGTCTCGATTGGGTCCTACGAGCAGTACTTC
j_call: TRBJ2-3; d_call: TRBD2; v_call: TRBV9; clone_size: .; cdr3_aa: CASSVGLAGGVGTDTQYF; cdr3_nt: TGTGCCAGCAGCGTAGGACTAGCGGGGGGGGTAGGCACAGATACGCAGTATTTT
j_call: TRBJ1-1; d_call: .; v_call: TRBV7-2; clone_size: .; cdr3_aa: CASSLRVHTEAFF; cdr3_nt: TGTGCCAGCAGCTTACGGGTACACACTGAAGCTTTCTTT